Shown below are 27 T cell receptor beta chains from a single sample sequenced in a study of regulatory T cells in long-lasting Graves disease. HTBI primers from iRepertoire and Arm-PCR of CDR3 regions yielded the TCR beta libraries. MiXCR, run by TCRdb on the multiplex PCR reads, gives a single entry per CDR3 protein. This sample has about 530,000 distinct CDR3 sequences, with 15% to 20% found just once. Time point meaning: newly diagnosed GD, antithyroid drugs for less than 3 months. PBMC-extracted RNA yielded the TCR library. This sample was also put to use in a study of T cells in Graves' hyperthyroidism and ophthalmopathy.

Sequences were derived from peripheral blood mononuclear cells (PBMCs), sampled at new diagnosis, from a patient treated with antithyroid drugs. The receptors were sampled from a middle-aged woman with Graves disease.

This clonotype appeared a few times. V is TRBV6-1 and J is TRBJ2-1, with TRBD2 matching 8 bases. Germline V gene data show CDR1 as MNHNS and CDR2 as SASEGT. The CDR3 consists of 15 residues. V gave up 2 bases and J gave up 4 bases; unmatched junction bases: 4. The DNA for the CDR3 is TGTGCCAGCAGTGAACAACTAGCGGAATACAATGAGCAGTTCTTC. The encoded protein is CASSEQLAEYNEQFF.

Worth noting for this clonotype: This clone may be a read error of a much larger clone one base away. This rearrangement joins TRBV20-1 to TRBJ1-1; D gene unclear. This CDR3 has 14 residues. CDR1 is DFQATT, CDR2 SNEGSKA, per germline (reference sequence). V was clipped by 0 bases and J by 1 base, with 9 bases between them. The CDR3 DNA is TGCAGTGCTAGAGATCCGAAGGGGAACACTGAAGCTTTCTTT. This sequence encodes CSARDPKGNTEAFF.

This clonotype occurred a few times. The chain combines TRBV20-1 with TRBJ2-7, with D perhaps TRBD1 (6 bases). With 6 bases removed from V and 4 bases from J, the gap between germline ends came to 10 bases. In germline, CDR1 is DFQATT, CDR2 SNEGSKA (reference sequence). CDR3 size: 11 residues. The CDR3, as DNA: TGCAGTGCACGACAGGAGTACGAGCAGTACTTC. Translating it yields CSARQEYEQYF.

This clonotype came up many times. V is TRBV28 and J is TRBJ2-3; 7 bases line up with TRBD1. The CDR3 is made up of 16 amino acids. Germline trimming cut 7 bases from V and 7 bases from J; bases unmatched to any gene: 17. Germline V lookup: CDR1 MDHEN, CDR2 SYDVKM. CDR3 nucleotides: TGTGCCAGCACCAACAGGGGAATCGAGATCCGACATACGCAGTATTTT. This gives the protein CASTNRGIEIRHTQYF.

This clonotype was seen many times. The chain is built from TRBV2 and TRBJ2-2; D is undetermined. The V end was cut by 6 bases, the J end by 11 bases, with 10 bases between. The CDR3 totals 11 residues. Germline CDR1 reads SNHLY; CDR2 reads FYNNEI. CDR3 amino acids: CASSQRRELFF. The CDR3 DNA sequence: TGTGCCAGCAGCCAGCGTCGAGAGCTGTTTTTT.

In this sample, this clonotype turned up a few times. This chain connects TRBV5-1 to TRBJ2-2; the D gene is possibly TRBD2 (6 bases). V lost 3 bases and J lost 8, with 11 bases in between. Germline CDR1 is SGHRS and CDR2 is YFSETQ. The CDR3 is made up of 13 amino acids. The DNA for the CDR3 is TGCGCCAGCAGCTACGGGGGAGCGGGGGAGCTGTTTTTT. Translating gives CASSYGGAGELFF.

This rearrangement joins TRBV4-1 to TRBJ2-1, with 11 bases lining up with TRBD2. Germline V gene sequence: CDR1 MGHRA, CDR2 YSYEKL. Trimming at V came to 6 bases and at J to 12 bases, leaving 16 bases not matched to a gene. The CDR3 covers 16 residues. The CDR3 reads CASSQPTTTSGVVQFF. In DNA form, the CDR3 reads TGCGCCAGCAGTCAACCGACCACGACTAGCGGGGTGGTGCAGTTCTTC.

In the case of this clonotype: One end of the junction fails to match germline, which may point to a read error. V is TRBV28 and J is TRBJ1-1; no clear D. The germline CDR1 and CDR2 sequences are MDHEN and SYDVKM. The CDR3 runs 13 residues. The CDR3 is CACSLLGSTEAFF. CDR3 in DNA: TGTGCCTGCAGTTTACTAGGGTCAACTGAAGCTTTCTTT. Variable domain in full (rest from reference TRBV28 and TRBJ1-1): DVKVTQSSRYLVKRTGEKVFLECVQDMDHENMFWYRQDPGLGLRLIYFSYDVKMKEKGDIPEGYSVSREKKERFSLILESASTNQTSMYLCACSLLGSTEAFFGQGTRLTVV.

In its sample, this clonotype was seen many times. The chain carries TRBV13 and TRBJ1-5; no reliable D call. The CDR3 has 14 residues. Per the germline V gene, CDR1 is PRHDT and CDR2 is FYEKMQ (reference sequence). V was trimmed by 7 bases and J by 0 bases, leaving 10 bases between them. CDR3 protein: CASMRQNSNQPQHF. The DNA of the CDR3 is TGTGCCAGCATGCGGCAGAATAGCAATCAGCCCCAGCATTTT.

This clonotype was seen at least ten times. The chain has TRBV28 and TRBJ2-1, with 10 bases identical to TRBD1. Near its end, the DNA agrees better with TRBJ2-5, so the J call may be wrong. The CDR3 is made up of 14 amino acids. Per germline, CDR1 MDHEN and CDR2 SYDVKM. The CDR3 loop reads CASREDRGRETQYF. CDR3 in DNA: TGTGCCAGCCGGGAAGACAGGGGGCGAGAGACCCAGTACTTC.

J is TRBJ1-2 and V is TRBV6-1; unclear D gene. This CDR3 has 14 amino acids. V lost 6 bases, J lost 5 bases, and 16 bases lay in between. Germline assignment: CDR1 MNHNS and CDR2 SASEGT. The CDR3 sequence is CASRGLGIRYGYTF. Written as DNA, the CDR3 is TGTGCCAGCAGGGGGTTAGGGATCAGATATGGCTACACCTTC.

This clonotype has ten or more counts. CDR3 nucleotide sequence: TGTGCCAGCAGCCAAGATCTACCAGGACAGGGAAGCTCCTACAATGAGCAGTTCTTC. Its protein is CASSQDLPGQGSSYNEQFF. The chain couples TRBV14 to TRBJ2-1, with 8 bases identical to TRBD1. CDR1 SGHDN and CDR2 FVKESK come from the germline V gene. The CDR3 contains 19 residues. The V segment lost 0 bases and the J segment 0 bases; nucleotides outside the gene matches: 10.

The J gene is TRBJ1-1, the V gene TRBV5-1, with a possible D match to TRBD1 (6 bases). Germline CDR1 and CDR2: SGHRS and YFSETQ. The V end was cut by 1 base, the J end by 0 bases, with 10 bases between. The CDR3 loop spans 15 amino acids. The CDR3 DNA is TGCGCCAGCAGCTTGTCTGGGGACATGAACACTGAAGCTTTCTTT. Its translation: CASSLSGDMNTEAFF.

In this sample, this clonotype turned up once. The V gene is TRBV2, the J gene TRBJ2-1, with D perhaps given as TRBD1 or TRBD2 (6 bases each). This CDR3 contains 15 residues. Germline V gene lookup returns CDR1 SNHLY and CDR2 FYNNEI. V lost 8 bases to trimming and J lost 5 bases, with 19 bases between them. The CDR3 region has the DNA TGTGCCAGCGTCGGGCGTGGGGGGCTCGACAATGAGCAGTTCTTC. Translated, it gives CASVGRGGLDNEQFF.

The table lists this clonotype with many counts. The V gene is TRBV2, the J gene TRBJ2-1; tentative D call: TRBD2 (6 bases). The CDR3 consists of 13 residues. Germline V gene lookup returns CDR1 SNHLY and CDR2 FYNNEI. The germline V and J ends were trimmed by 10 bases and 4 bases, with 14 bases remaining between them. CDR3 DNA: TGTGCCATCGGACTAATGACGTACAATGAGCAGTTCTTC. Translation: CAIGLMTYNEQFF.

As DNA, the CDR3 is TGTGCCGCGAGCAGGGGATCCCCACCCGCCGGGGAGCTGTTTTTT. Translating it yields CAASRGSPPAGELFF. V gene TRBV6-1 combines with J gene TRBJ2-2; tentatively, D is TRBD1 (6 bases). Germline values: CDR1 MNHNS, CDR2 SASEGT. The CDR3 sequence is 15 residues long. Trimming pared 11 bases from V and 6 bases from J, leaving 22 bases between.

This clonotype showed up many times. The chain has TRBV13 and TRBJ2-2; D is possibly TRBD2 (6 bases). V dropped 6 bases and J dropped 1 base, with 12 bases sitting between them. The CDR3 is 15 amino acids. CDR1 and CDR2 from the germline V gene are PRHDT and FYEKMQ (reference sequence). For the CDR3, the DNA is TGTGCCAGCAGTCGCGGGAAGGGGAACACCGGGGAGCTGTTTTTT. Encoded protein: CASSRGKGNTGELFF.

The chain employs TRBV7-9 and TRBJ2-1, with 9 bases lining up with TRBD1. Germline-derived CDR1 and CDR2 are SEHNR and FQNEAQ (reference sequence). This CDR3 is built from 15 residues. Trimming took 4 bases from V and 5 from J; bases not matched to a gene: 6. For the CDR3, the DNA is TGTGCCAGCAGCTCACCACAGGGGGCCCACAATGAGCAGTTCTTC. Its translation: CASSSPQGAHNEQFF. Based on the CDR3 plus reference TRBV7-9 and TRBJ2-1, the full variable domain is DTGVSQNPRHKITKRGQNVTFRCDPISEHNRLYWYRQTLGQGPEFLTYFQNEAQLEKSRLLSDRFSAERPKGSFSTLEIQRTEQGDSAMYLCASSSPQGAHNEQFFGPGTRLTVL.

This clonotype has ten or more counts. CDR3 sequence (DNA): TGTGCCAGCAGTTTAATGGGGAGCACTGAAGCTTTCTTT. Protein: CASSLMGSTEAFF. The V and J genes are TRBV27 and TRBJ1-1; D is ambiguous. Trimming stripped 2 bases from V and 4 bases from J, with 8 bases between. This CDR3 has 13 residues. Germline CDR1 and CDR2: MNHEY and SMNVEV (reference sequence).

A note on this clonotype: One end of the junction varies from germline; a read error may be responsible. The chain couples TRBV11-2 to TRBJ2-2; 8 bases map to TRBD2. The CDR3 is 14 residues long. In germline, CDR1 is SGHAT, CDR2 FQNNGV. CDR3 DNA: TGTGCCAGCAACTTAGCGGGGTACACCGGGGAGCTGTTTTTT. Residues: CASNLAGYTGELFF.

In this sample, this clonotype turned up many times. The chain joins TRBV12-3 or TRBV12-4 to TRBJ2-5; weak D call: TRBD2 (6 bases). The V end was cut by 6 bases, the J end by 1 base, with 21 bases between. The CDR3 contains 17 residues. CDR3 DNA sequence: TGTGCCAGCAGCCCACTTAGGGCGGGGAGCTTCCAAGAGACCCAGTACTTC. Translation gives CASSPLRAGSFQETQYF.

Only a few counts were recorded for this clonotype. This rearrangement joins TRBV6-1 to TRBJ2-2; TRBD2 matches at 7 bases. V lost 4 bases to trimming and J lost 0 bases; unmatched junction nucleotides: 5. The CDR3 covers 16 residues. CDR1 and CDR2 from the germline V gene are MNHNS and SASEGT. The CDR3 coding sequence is TGTGCCAGCAGTGGGTGGGGGGGACCGAACACCGGGGAGCTGTTTTTT. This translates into CASSGWGGPNTGELFF.

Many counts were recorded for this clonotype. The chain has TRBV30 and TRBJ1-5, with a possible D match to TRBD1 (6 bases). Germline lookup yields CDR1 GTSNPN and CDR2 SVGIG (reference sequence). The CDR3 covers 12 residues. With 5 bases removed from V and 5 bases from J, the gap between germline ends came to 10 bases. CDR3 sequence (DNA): TGTGCCTGGTCGAGGGGGGATCAGCCCCAGCATTTT. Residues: CAWSRGDQPQHF.

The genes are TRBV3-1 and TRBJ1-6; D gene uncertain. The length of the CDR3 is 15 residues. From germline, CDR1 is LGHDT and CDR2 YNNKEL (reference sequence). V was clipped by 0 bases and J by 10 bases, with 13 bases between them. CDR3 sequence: CASSQEGRVGSPLHF. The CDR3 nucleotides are TGTGCCAGCAGCCAAGAAGGCAGAGTGGGATCACCCCTCCACTTT.

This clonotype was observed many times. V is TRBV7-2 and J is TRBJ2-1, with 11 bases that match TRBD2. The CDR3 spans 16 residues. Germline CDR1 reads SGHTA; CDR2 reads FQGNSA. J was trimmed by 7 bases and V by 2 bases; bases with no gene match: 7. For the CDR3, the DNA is TGTGCCAGCAGCTTATCCGCTAGCGGGGGGTCTAATGAGCAGTTCTTC. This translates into CASSLSASGGSNEQFF. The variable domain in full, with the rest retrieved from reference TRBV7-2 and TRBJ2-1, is GAGVSQSPSNKVTEKGKDVELRCDPISGHTALYWYRQSLGQGLEFLIYFQGNSAPDKSGLPSDRFSAERTGGSVSTLTIQRTQQEDSAVYLCASSLSASGGSNEQFFGPGTRLTVL.

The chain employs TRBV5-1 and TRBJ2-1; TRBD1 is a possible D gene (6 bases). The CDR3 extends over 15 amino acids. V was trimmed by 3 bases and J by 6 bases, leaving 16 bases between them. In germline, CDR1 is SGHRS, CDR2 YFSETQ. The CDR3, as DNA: TGCGCCAGCAGCTCAGGGGAGCCTCTCTCCAATGAGCAGTTCTTC. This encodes CASSSGEPLSNEQFF.

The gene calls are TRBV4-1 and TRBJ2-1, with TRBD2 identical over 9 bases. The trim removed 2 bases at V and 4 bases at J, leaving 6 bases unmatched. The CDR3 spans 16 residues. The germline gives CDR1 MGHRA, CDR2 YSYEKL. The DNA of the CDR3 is TGCGCCAGCAGCCAACCAACAGCGGGGGGATACAATGAGCAGTTCTTC. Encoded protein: CASSQPTAGGYNEQFF.